This T cell receptor beta chain emerged from a study of Ad26.COV2.S vaccination and SARS-CoV-2 variants. In the study overall: The study gave Ad26.COV2.S intramuscularly, once or twice 56 days apart.

TCRdb's table, derived via immunoSEQ multiplex PCR, lists solely in-frame clones and lacks some. The sample holds approximately 250,000 clones, approximately 90% seen once. Points on this clone: Its target is unknown.

The length of the CDR3 is 15 residues. CDR1 is MNHEY, CDR2 SMNVEV, per germline (reference sequence). Study findings and constraints: Vaccine recipients posted higher spike-specific TCR breadth than their placebo counterparts.

Treatment given: around 19 received Ad26.COV2.S at low or high dose, single or two shots; several received placebo; per-sample allocation not given. The samples date from day 63 after the first vaccine or placebo injection. In Boston, an adult donor aged 18-55 years took part. Participants' vaccine, an Ad26 vector, delivered Wuhan-strain SARS-CoV-2 spike. The receptor was derived from a person aged 18-65 years who received the Ad26.COV2.S COVID-19 vaccine or a placebo. The source was peripheral blood, collected in a trial of Ad26.COV2.S vaccine versus placebo. The V call is TRBV27, the J call TRBJ2-7; D is possibly TRBD1 (5 bases). The CDR3 loop reads CASSPAHQGSHEQYV. CDR3 sequence (DNA): TGTGCCAGCAGTCCTGCCCACCAGGGCTCCCACGAGCAGTACGTC.